This paragraph reports one T cell receptor beta chain. The junction differs from germline at one of its ends, possibly a read error. These data come from a study of blood T cells in healthy people across ages. This CDR3 has 15 amino acids. Germline V CDR1 and CDR2: MNHEY, SMNVEV (reference sequence). Then a second PCR, running about 7 to 11 cycles, was carried out with a sample-barcoded 5' primer and a J-beta primer mix. TCRdb re-called the 5' RACE reads through MiXCR, storing one row per CDR3 protein. The sample has some 640,000 distinct CDR3 sequences, roughly 30% seen once; the top ten hold 15% to 19%.

V gene TRBV27 combines with J gene TRBJ1-5; 8 bases line up with TRBD1. This sequence was found in an elderly woman in good health. Sequencing was done on a sample of blood. The CDR3 DNA reads as TGTGCCGGCAGTCTTGGACAGGGTGGGAATCAGCCCCAGCATTTT. Translation: CAGSLGQGGNQPQHF.